The rows below give T cell receptor beta chains drawn from one sample of a study of cytomegalovirus exposure and HLA in healthy donors. Sequencing used immunoSEQ multiplex PCR; TCRdb keeps in-frame clones, though not all of them. The sample shows 100,000 to 150,000 clones, over 70% of them seen only once. The sequencing input was PBMCs. Receptors originate from a man aged 18 to 35 in good health and CMV-seropositive. Each CDR3 is given with its conserved first and last residue. Fields, in order: D gene, clone size, J gene, V gene, CDR3 DNA, CDR3 protein. The D gene is left open where the match is weak. Clone sizes are given selectively: once, few, many, or a class where the clone is expanded.

d_call: -
clone_size: -
j_call: TRBJ2-5
v_call: TRBV9
cdr3_nt: TGTGCCAGCAGCGGGGGTGGGGGGGCTCAAGAGACCCAGTACTTC
cdr3_aa: CASSGGGGAQETQYF

d_call: -
clone_size: -
j_call: TRBJ2-7
v_call: TRBV27
cdr3_nt: TGTGCCAGCAGTTTATCCAGGGTCCACGAGCAGTACTTC
cdr3_aa: CASSLSRVHEQYF

d_call: -
clone_size: -
j_call: TRBJ1-3
v_call: TRBV12-5
cdr3_nt: TGTGCTAGTGGTTTGGTATCCGTAAACACCATATATTTT
cdr3_aa: CASGLVSVNTIYF

d_call: TRBD1
clone_size: few
j_call: TRBJ2-7
v_call: TRBV7-2
cdr3_nt: TGTGCCAGCAGCTTAGGTGGAACAGGGGACTACGAGCAGTACTTC
cdr3_aa: CASSLGGTGDYEQYF

d_call: TRBD1
clone_size: -
j_call: TRBJ1-1
v_call: TRBV30
cdr3_nt: TGTGCCTACCAACAGGGGGGGGAAGCTTTCTTT
cdr3_aa: CAYQQGGEAFF

d_call: -
clone_size: -
j_call: TRBJ1-5
v_call: TRBV4-2
cdr3_nt: TGTGCCAGCAGCCAAGAAGCCGGGTATAGCAATCAGCCCCAGCATTTT
cdr3_aa: CASSQEAGYSNQPQHF

d_call: -
clone_size: -
j_call: TRBJ1-2
v_call: TRBV19
cdr3_nt: TGTGCCAGCCAAAGGGGCATAGGATTTAACTATGGCTACACCTTC
cdr3_aa: CASQRGIGFNYGYTF

d_call: TRBD2
clone_size: -
j_call: TRBJ2-5
v_call: TRBV9
cdr3_nt: TGTGCCAGCAGCTCCGGACTAGCGGGGGGAGAGTTTACAGGGGAGACCCAGTACTTC
cdr3_aa: CASSSGLAGGEFTGETQYF

d_call: -
clone_size: -
j_call: TRBJ1-1
v_call: TRBV19
cdr3_nt: TGTGCCACCGGAGGGAGGGCTGAAGCTTTCTTT
cdr3_aa: CATGGRAEAFF

d_call: -
clone_size: -
j_call: TRBJ2-1
v_call: TRBV11-2
cdr3_nt: TGTGCCAGCAGCTTATTGGGCGGGACTGCCTCCTACAATGAGCAGTTCTTC
cdr3_aa: CASSLLGGTASYNEQFF

d_call: -
clone_size: -
j_call: TRBJ1-4
v_call: TRBV14
cdr3_nt: TGTGCCAGCAGCCAAGAATTCGCGGGGCCAACTAATGAAAAACTGTTTTTT
cdr3_aa: CASSQEFAGPTNEKLFF

d_call: -
clone_size: -
j_call: TRBJ2-7
v_call: TRBV5-6
cdr3_nt: TGTGCCAGCAGCTTGTTCACAGTGGCCTACGAGCAGTACTTC
cdr3_aa: CASSLFTVAYEQYF

d_call: -
clone_size: -
j_call: TRBJ1-1
v_call: TRBV6-6
cdr3_nt: TGTGCCAGCAGTTACGACAGTATGAACACTGAAGCTTTCTTT
cdr3_aa: CASSYDSMNTEAFF

d_call: TRBD2
clone_size: -
j_call: TRBJ2-3
v_call: TRBV11-3
cdr3_nt: TGTGCCAGCAGCTCCCGGGGTAGCGGGGTCACAGATACGCAGTATTTT
cdr3_aa: CASSSRGSGVTDTQYF

d_call: -
clone_size: -
j_call: TRBJ1-2
v_call: TRBV6-1
cdr3_nt: TGTGCCAGCACCACGTCCAGGGGTCAATCGGGCTACACCTTC
cdr3_aa: CASTTSRGQSGYTF

d_call: -
clone_size: -
j_call: TRBJ2-5
v_call: TRBV9
cdr3_nt: TGTGCCAGCAGCGTAGACTGGTCTAGAGAGACCCAGTACTTC
cdr3_aa: CASSVDWSRETQYF

d_call: -
clone_size: -
j_call: TRBJ1-1
v_call: TRBV6-5
cdr3_nt: TGTGCCAGCAGTTCGAACAGGAATTCGATTTACGCTGAAGCTTTCTTT
cdr3_aa: CASSSNRNSIYAEAFF

d_call: TRBD1
clone_size: -
j_call: TRBJ1-4
v_call: TRBV25-1
cdr3_nt: TGTGCCAGCAGTGAACGACAGGGGGGTGGCAAACTGTTTTTT
cdr3_aa: CASSERQGGGKLFF

d_call: TRBD1
clone_size: -
j_call: TRBJ2-7
v_call: TRBV4-3
cdr3_nt: TGCGCCAGCAGCCAGTATAGACAGGGTCCGTACGAGCAGTACTTC
cdr3_aa: CASSQYRQGPYEQYF

d_call: TRBD1
clone_size: -
j_call: TRBJ1-5
v_call: TRBV15
cdr3_nt: TGTGCCACCAGCAGATGGACAGGGGCGAATCAGCCCCAGCATTTT
cdr3_aa: CATSRWTGANQPQHF

d_call: TRBD1
clone_size: -
j_call: TRBJ2-5
v_call: TRBV7-2
cdr3_nt: TGTGCCAGCAGCCATGGACAGGTCCAAGAGACCCAGTACTTC
cdr3_aa: CASSHGQVQETQYF

d_call: TRBD1
clone_size: -
j_call: TRBJ1-6
v_call: TRBV27
cdr3_nt: TGTGCCACAGGCGTACAGGGGGGTTCACCCCTCCACTTT
cdr3_aa: CATGVQGGSPLHF

d_call: -
clone_size: -
j_call: TRBJ2-1
v_call: TRBV2
cdr3_nt: TGTGCCAGCAGTTTCCGGGACAAGTACAATGAGCAGTTCTTC
cdr3_aa: CASSFRDKYNEQFF

d_call: -
clone_size: -
j_call: TRBJ2-3
v_call: TRBV6-4
cdr3_nt: TGTGCCAGCAGTGACTCGACAGGTAGCACAGATACGCAGTATTTT
cdr3_aa: CASSDSTGSTDTQYF

d_call: -
clone_size: -
j_call: TRBJ1-1
v_call: TRBV30
cdr3_nt: TGTGCCTTGGGGGGTAACACTGAAGCTTTCTTT
cdr3_aa: CALGGNTEAFF

d_call: -
clone_size: -
j_call: TRBJ1-1
v_call: TRBV30
cdr3_nt: TGTGCCTGGAGTAGAGTCACTGAAGCTTTCTTT
cdr3_aa: CAWSRVTEAFF

d_call: -
clone_size: -
j_call: TRBJ1-3
v_call: TRBV10-1
cdr3_nt: TGCGCCAGCAGTGGAGGGTCCTCTGGAAACACCATATATTTT
cdr3_aa: CASSGGSSGNTIYF

d_call: -
clone_size: -
j_call: TRBJ2-1
v_call: TRBV10-1
cdr3_nt: TGCGCCAGCAGTGAGGCCCCTCGAGGGAATGAGCAGTTCTTC
cdr3_aa: CASSEAPRGNEQFF

d_call: -
clone_size: -
j_call: TRBJ1-2
v_call: TRBV5-1
cdr3_nt: TGCGCCAGCAGCTTGGGGGGAACGGGGGGCGGCTATGGCTACACCTTC
cdr3_aa: CASSLGGTGGGYGYTF

d_call: -
clone_size: -
j_call: TRBJ1-3
v_call: TRBV10-3
cdr3_nt: TGTGCCACCCAACGGAATAAGGGGGAAAACACCATATATTTT
cdr3_aa: CATQRNKGENTIYF

d_call: TRBD2
clone_size: -
j_call: TRBJ2-7
v_call: TRBV5-1
cdr3_nt: TGCGCCAGCAGCACTACGAGACTAGCGGGTGGCGAGCAGTACTTC
cdr3_aa: CASSTTRLAGGEQYF

d_call: -
clone_size: -
j_call: TRBJ2-7
v_call: TRBV27
cdr3_nt: TGTGCCAGCAGTCCCCGGACAGAGTCCTACGAGCAGTACTTC
cdr3_aa: CASSPRTESYEQYF

d_call: TRBD1
clone_size: -
j_call: TRBJ2-7
v_call: TRBV25-1
cdr3_nt: TGTGCCAGCAGTGATCTGGGGGGACAGGAACCCTACGAGCAGTACTTC
cdr3_aa: CASSDLGGQEPYEQYF

d_call: TRBD1
clone_size: -
j_call: TRBJ2-2
v_call: TRBV7-6
cdr3_nt: TGTGCCAGCAGCACGGATGCCGGGACAGGGTGGGCCGGGGAGCTGTTTTTT
cdr3_aa: CASSTDAGTGWAGELFF

d_call: -
clone_size: -
j_call: TRBJ2-7
v_call: TRBV30
cdr3_nt: TGTGCCGGGAGACAGGAGGGGAGCTCCTACGAGCAGTACTTC
cdr3_aa: CAGRQEGSSYEQYF

d_call: -
clone_size: -
j_call: TRBJ2-7
v_call: TRBV5-1
cdr3_nt: TGCGCCAGCAGCCTTCGGGACAACAACTACGAGCAGTACTTC
cdr3_aa: CASSLRDNNYEQYF

d_call: TRBD1
clone_size: -
j_call: TRBJ2-3
v_call: TRBV29-1
cdr3_nt: TGCCGGGTCAGTGACAGGGCCGATACGCAGTATTTT
cdr3_aa: CRVSDRADTQYF

d_call: -
clone_size: -
j_call: TRBJ1-5
v_call: TRBV6-6
cdr3_nt: TGTGCCAGCAGTTCCGAATTCGGTCAGCCCCAGCATTTT
cdr3_aa: CASSSEFGQPQHF

d_call: TRBD1
clone_size: -
j_call: TRBJ1-2
v_call: TRBV9
cdr3_nt: TGTGCCAGCAGCGTAGGTGGCTCGGGACAGGGTTCTGGCTACACCTTC
cdr3_aa: CASSVGGSGQGSGYTF

d_call: TRBD1
clone_size: -
j_call: TRBJ2-7
v_call: TRBV5-1
cdr3_nt: TGCGCCAGCAGCTTGGAGGGACAGTATTCCTACGAGCAGTACTTC
cdr3_aa: CASSLEGQYSYEQYF

d_call: TRBD2
clone_size: -
j_call: TRBJ2-3
v_call: TRBV18
cdr3_nt: TGTGCCAGCTCACCACAACTAGCGGGGGGCTTCACAGATACGCAGTATTTT
cdr3_aa: CASSPQLAGGFTDTQYF

d_call: TRBD1
clone_size: -
j_call: TRBJ1-2
v_call: TRBV2
cdr3_nt: TGTGCCAGCAGTGAAGTCGTCAGGGGGGGCTACACCTTC
cdr3_aa: CASSEVVRGGYTF

d_call: -
clone_size: -
j_call: TRBJ1-2
v_call: TRBV19
cdr3_nt: TGTGCCAGTAGTATTTCAGGGTTATACTATGGCTACACCTTC
cdr3_aa: CASSISGLYYGYTF

d_call: -
clone_size: -
j_call: TRBJ1-3
v_call: TRBV10-2
cdr3_nt: TGCGCCAGCAGTGATAATGCAGGCTCTGGAAACACCATATATTTT
cdr3_aa: CASSDNAGSGNTIYF

d_call: -
clone_size: -
j_call: TRBJ1-6
v_call: TRBV11-2
cdr3_nt: TGTGCCAGCAGCTTAGATCGGGCAGGGGTGCTTTCACCCCTCCACTTT
cdr3_aa: CASSLDRAGVLSPLHF

d_call: TRBD1
clone_size: -
j_call: TRBJ2-5
v_call: TRBV7-9
cdr3_nt: TGTGCCAGCAGCTCGACCTCCGGGACAGGGGGACGGGAGACCCAGTACTTC
cdr3_aa: CASSSTSGTGGRETQYF

d_call: TRBD1
clone_size: -
j_call: TRBJ1-3
v_call: TRBV7-9
cdr3_nt: TGTGCCAGCAGCTTAGGGACAGGAAGCTCTGGAAACACCATATATTTT
cdr3_aa: CASSLGTGSSGNTIYF

d_call: TRBD1
clone_size: -
j_call: TRBJ2-7
v_call: TRBV2
cdr3_nt: TGTGCCAGCAGTGCCGGGACAGGGATTTACGAGCAGTACTTC
cdr3_aa: CASSAGTGIYEQYF

d_call: -
clone_size: -
j_call: TRBJ2-7
v_call: TRBV6-5
cdr3_nt: TGTGCCAGCAGTCGGACAGAGACCTACGAGCAGTACTTC
cdr3_aa: CASSRTETYEQYF

d_call: TRBD2
clone_size: few
j_call: TRBJ2-7
v_call: TRBV7-2
cdr3_nt: TGTGCCAGCAGCCCCCGGACTAGCGGGAGGGACGAGCAGTACTTC
cdr3_aa: CASSPRTSGRDEQYF

d_call: -
clone_size: once
j_call: TRBJ2-5
v_call: TRBV5-4
cdr3_nt: TGTGCCAGCAGCTACCGGACTATACAGTACCAAGAGACCCAGTACTTC
cdr3_aa: CASSYRTIQYQETQYF

d_call: TRBD1
clone_size: -
j_call: TRBJ1-2
v_call: TRBV7-9
cdr3_nt: TGTGCCAGCAGCTTAGCGGGGGGACAGGGTAACTATGGCTACACCTTC
cdr3_aa: CASSLAGGQGNYGYTF

d_call: -
clone_size: -
j_call: TRBJ2-7
v_call: TRBV7-9
cdr3_nt: TGTGCCAGCAGCTTACAGGACTACGAGCAGTACTTC
cdr3_aa: CASSLQDYEQYF

d_call: TRBD2
clone_size: -
j_call: TRBJ2-4
v_call: TRBV9
cdr3_nt: TGTGCCAGCAGCGGCGGACTAGCGGGAAACATTCAGTACTTC
cdr3_aa: CASSGGLAGNIQYF

d_call: -
clone_size: -
j_call: TRBJ2-7
v_call: TRBV6-1
cdr3_nt: TGTGCCAGTAACAGACAGTTCTCGGCCTACGAGCAGTACTTC
cdr3_aa: CASNRQFSAYEQYF

d_call: TRBD1
clone_size: -
j_call: TRBJ1-3
v_call: TRBV5-1
cdr3_nt: TGCGCCAGCAGCTTGGGGGCCGGGACAGAGAGAAACACCATATATTTT
cdr3_aa: CASSLGAGTERNTIYF

d_call: -
clone_size: -
j_call: TRBJ1-4
v_call: TRBV5-1
cdr3_nt: TGCGCCAGCAGCCCGGACACCCCGGGTGAAAAACTGTTTTTT
cdr3_aa: CASSPDTPGEKLFF

d_call: -
clone_size: -
j_call: TRBJ2-7
v_call: TRBV21-1
cdr3_nt: TGTGCCAGCAGCAATGAAACATGCCGGGACAACCCCTACGAGCAGTACTTC
cdr3_aa: CASSNETCRDNPYEQYF

d_call: -
clone_size: -
j_call: TRBJ2-7
v_call: TRBV13
cdr3_nt: TGTGCCAGCAGCTTATGGGGAGGTAGGTCCTACGAGCAGTACTTC
cdr3_aa: CASSLWGGRSYEQYF

d_call: TRBD1
clone_size: -
j_call: TRBJ2-1
v_call: TRBV30
cdr3_nt: TGTGCCTGGAGTAGGGGACAGGGGTTCTTCAATGAGCAGTTCTTC
cdr3_aa: CAWSRGQGFFNEQFF